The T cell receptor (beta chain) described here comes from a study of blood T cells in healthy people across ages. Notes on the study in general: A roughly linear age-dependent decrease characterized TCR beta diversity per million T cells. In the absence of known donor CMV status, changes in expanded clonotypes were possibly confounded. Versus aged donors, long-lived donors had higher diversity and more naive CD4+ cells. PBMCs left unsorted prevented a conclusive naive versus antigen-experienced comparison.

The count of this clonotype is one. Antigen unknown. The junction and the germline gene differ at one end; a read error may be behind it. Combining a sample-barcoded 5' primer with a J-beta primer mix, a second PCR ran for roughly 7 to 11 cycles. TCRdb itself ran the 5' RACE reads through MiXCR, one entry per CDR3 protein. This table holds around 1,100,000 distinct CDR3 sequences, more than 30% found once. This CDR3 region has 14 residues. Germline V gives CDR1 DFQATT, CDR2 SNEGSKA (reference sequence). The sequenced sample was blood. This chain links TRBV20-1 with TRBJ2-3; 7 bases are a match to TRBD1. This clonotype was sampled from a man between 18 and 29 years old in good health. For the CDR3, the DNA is TGCAGTGCCTCCGGACAGGTAATCCCAGATGCGCAGTATTTT. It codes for CSASGQVIPDAQYF.